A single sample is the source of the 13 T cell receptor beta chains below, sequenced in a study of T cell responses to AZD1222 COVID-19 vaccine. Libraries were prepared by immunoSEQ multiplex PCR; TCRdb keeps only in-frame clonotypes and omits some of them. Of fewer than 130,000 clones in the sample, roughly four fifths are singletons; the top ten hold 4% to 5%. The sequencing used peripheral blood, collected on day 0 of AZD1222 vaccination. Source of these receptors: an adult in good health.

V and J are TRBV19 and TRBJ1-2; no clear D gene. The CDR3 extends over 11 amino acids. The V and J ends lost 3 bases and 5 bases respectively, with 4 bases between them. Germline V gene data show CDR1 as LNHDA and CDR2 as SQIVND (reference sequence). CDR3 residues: CASSMGYGYTF. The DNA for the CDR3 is TGTGCCAGTAGTATGGGGTATGGCTACACCTTC.

For the CDR3, the DNA is TGTGCCACCAGTGGTGCGACCGGGACTAGGGGGGAGACCCAGTACTTC. Translated: CATSGATGTRGETQYF. The chain joins TRBV24-1 to TRBJ2-5, with 8 bases fitting TRBD2. CDR3 length equals 16 residues. V shed 5 bases and J 5 bases; nucleotides not matched to a gene: 12. Germline CDR1 is KGHDR and CDR2 is SFDVKD.

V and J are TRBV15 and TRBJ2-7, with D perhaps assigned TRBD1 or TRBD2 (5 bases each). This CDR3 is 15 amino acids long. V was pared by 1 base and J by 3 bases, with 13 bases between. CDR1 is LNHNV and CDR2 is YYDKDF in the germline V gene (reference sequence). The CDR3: CATSRGRDRGYEQYF. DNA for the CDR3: TGTGCCACCAGCAGAGGCCGGGACCGAGGCTACGAGCAGTACTTC.

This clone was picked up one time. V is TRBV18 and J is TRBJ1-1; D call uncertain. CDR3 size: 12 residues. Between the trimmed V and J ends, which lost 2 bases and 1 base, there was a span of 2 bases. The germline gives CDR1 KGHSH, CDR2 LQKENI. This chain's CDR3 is CASSPANTEAFF. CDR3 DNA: TGTGCCAGCTCACCAGCGAACACTGAAGCTTTCTTT. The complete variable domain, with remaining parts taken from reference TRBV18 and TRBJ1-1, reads NAGVMQNPRHLVRRRGQEARLRCSPMKGHSHVYWYRQLPEEGLKFMVYLQKENIIDESGMPKERFSAEFPKEGPSILRIQQVVRGDSAAYFCASSPANTEAFFGQGTRLTVV.

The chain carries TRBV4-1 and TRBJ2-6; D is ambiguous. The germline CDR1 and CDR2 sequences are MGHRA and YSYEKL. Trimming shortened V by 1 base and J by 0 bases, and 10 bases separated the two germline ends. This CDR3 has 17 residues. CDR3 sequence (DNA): TGCGCCAGCAGCCAAGGCTCAGCTTTCTCTGGGGCCAACGTCCTGACTTTC. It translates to CASSQGSAFSGANVLTF.

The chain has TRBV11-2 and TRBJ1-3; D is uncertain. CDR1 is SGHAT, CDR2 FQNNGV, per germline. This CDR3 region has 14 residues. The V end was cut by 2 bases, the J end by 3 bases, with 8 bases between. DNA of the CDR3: TGTGCCAGCAGCTTACGAGTGGGTGGAAACACCATATATTTT. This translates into CASSLRVGGNTIYF.

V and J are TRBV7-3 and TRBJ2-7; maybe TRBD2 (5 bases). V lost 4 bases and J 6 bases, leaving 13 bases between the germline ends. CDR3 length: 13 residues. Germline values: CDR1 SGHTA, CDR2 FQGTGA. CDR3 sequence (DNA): TGTGCCAGCAGCTCCGCAGTGGGGAGCGAGCAGTACTTC. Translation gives CASSSAVGSEQYF.

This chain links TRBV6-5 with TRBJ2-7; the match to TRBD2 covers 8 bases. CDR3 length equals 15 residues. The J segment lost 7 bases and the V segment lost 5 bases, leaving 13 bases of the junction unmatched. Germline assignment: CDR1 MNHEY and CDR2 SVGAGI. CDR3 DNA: TGTGCCAGCAGTACCTCGACCGGGGGCGGGGGGGAGCAGTACTTC. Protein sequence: CASSTSTGGGGEQYF.

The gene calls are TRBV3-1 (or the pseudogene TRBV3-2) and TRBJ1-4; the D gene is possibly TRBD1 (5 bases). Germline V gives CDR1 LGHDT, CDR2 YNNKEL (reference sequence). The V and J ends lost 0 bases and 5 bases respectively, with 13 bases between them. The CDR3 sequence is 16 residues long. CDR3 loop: CASSQEREGLNEKLFF. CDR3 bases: TGTGCCAGCAGCCAAGAACGGGAGGGGCTGAATGAAAAACTGTTTTTT.

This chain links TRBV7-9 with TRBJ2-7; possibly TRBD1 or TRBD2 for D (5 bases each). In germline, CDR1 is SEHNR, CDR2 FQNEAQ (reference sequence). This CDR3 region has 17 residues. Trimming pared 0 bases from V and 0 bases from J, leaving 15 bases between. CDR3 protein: CASSLALGRDPSYEQYF. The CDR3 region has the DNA TGTGCCAGCAGCTTAGCCCTCGGCCGGGACCCCTCCTACGAGCAGTACTTC.

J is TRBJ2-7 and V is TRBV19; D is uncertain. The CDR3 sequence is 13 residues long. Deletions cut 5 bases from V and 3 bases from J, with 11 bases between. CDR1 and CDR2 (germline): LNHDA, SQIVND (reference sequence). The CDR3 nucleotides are TGTGCCAGTAGTGAGACATATCTCTACGAGCAGTACTTC. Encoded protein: CASSETYLYEQYF.

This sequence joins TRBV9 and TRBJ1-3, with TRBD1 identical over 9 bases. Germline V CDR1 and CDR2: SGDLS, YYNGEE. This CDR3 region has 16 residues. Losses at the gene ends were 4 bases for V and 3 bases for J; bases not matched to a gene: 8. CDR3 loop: CASSILTGGVGNTIYF. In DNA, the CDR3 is TGTGCCAGCAGCATACTAACAGGGGGCGTTGGAAACACCATATATTTT.

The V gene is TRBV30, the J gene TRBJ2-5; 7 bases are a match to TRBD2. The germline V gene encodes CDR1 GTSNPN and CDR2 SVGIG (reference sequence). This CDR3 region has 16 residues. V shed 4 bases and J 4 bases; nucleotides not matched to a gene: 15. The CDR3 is CAWTPPGLNARETQYF. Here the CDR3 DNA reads TGTGCCTGGACCCCCCCGGGACTAAATGCGAGAGAGACCCAGTACTTC. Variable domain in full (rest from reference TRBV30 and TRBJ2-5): SQTIHQWPATLVQPVGSPLSLECTVEGTSNPNLYWYRQAAGRGLQLLFYSVGIGQISSEVPQNLSASRPQDRQFILSSKKLLLSDSGFYLCAWTPPGLNARETQYFGPGTRLLVL.